This T cell receptor (beta chain) was identified in a study of PD-L1 blockade in urothelial cancer. On the study more broadly: It was at 3 weeks (second dose) and 6 weeks after treatment start that blood was analyzed.

Measured with immunoSEQ multiplex PCR; TCRdb has only the in-frame clones, and not every one. The sample consists of roughly 16,000 clones, 87% of them appearing once. This receptor was obtained from a man aged 50-59 years with urothelial cancer. The material sequenced was PBMCs, taken around atezolizumab (anti-PD-L1) treatment.

This CDR3 reads CASTLGRRWDQPQHF. The CDR3 DNA follows: TGTGCCAGCACCCTCGGGAGGCGATGGGATCAGCCCCAGCATTTT. V and J are TRBV5-6 and TRBJ1-5; no firm D call. Trimming left V 6 bases short and J 5 bases short, with 18 bases between. The CDR3 loop spans 15 amino acids. The V gene's germline CDR1 is SGHDT and CDR2 YYEEEE.